This TCR beta chain was identified in a study of cytomegalovirus exposure and HLA in healthy donors. CDR1 and CDR2 from the germline V gene are MGHRA and YSYEKL. CDR3 size: 16 residues. The V gene end was trimmed by 3 bases and the J gene end by 3 bases; junction bases not matched to a gene: 7. 13 Jbeta primers and 60 Vbeta primers were used for the PCR. Sequencing was performed with immunoSEQ multiplex PCR; in TCRdb, only in-frame clones are kept and a portion is missing. Here the sample spans some 110,000 clones, roughly 82% being singletons. The sample was PBMCs. V is TRBV4-1 and J is TRBJ1-2; 10 bases map to TRBD1. This clonotype was obtained from a man aged 50 or older in good health and CMV-seronegative. The CDR3 coding sequence is TGCGCCAGCAGCCACCCCAGGACAGGGGGGGACTATGGCTACACCTTC. It yields the protein CASSHPRTGGDYGYTF.